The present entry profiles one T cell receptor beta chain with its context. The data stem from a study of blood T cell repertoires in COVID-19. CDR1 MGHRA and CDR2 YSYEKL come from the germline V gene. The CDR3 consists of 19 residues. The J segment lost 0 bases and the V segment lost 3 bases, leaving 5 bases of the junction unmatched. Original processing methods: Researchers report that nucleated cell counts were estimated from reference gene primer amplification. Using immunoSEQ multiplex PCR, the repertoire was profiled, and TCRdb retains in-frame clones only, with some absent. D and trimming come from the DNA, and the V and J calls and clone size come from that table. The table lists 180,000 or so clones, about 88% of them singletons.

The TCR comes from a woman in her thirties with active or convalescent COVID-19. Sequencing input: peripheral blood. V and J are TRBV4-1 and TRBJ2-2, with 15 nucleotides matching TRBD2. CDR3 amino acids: CASSHGLAGGLANTGELFF. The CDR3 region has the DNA TGCGCCAGCAGCCACGGACTAGCGGGGGGGCTCGCGAACACCGGGGAGCTGTTTTTT.